The 15 T cell receptor beta chains below were found in one sample sequenced in a study of T cells after somatic rescue of genetic block. Profiled with immunoSEQ multiplex PCR; TCRdb holds only in-frame clones, not every one. The repertoire holds 110,000 or so clones, with 85% to 95% as singletons. Specimen: peripheral blood mononuclear cells (PBMCs). The receptors originated from a woman aged 18-29 years.

This chain joins TRBV7-8 and TRBJ1-5; 7 positions agree with TRBD1. Losses at the gene ends were 5 bases for V and 7 bases for J; bases not matched to a gene: 8. CDR3 length: 14 residues. Germline V lookup: CDR1 SGHVS, CDR2 FQNEAQ. This CDR3 reads CASSPTGENQPQHF. DNA for the CDR3: TGTGCCAGCAGCCCCACAGGGGAGAACCAGCCCCAGCATTTT.

The V gene is TRBV6-5, the J gene TRBJ1-1, with 8 bases lining up with TRBD1. In germline, CDR1 is MNHEY, CDR2 SVGAGI. CDR3 length: 14 amino acids. Trimming cost V 2 bases and J 6 bases; bases outside gene matches: 5. The CDR3: CASSYPGQGAEAFF. CDR3 DNA sequence: TGTGCCAGCAGTTACCCTGGACAGGGTGCTGAAGCTTTCTTT.

About this clone itself: This same CDR3 is encoded by further DNA sequences in the sample. V usage is TRBV9 and J usage is TRBJ2-5; D assignment may be TRBD1 or TRBD2 (5 bases each). V dropped 0 bases and J dropped 1 base, with 7 bases sitting between them. The CDR3 is 14 amino acids. Germline CDR1 is SGDLS and CDR2 is YYNGEE. CDR3 sequence (DNA): TGTGCCAGCAGCGTAGGAGGGGCCCAAGAGACCCAGTACTTC. Its protein is CASSVGGAQETQYF.

The rearrangement joins TRBV28 to TRBJ1-2, with a tentative D call TRBD1 (6 bases). The V gene lost 2 bases and the J gene lost 4 bases, with 23 bases spanning the gap. The CDR3 consists of 18 residues. CDR1 MDHEN and CDR2 SYDVKM come from the germline V gene. CDR3: CASSLPPLGGGASYGYTF. CDR3 DNA sequence: TGTGCCAGCAGTTTACCCCCTCTTGGCGGGGGCGCTAGCTATGGCTACACCTTC.

The chain joins TRBV6-5 to TRBJ2-1; D is undetermined. The length of the CDR3 is 11 residues. With 7 bases removed from V and 7 bases from J, the gap between germline ends came to 8 bases. From germline, CDR1 is MNHEY and CDR2 SVGAGI. The CDR3 loop reads CASTKLNEQFF. CDR3 in DNA: TGTGCCAGCACCAAGTTGAATGAGCAGTTCTTC.

The chain couples TRBV30 to TRBJ2-1; a weak D match, TRBD2 (5 bases). Germline assignment: CDR1 GTSNPN and CDR2 SVGIG (reference sequence). Trimming took off 4 bases at V and 10 bases at J, with 11 bases between the two ends. This CDR3 is 11 amino acids long. CDR3 protein: CAWTLRGEQFF. The CDR3 bases are TGTGCCTGGACGCTGAGAGGGGAGCAGTTCTTC.

The chain employs TRBV7-9 and TRBJ1-1; the match to TRBD1 covers 8 bases. CDR1 is SEHNR and CDR2 is FQNEAQ in the germline V gene (reference sequence). CDR3 length: 13 amino acids. The J segment lost 10 bases and the V segment lost 5 bases, leaving 9 bases of the junction unmatched. In DNA, the CDR3 is TGTGCCAGCAGCCCTTCAGGGGGCGATGTAGCTTTCTTT. It encodes CASSPSGGDVAFF.

V gene TRBV12-5 combines with J gene TRBJ2-1; TRBD1 agrees at 11 bases. V was clipped by 7 bases and J by 3 bases; unmatched bases: 5. The germline CDR1 and CDR2 sequences are LGHNT and FRNRAP. The CDR3 runs 15 residues. The CDR3 sequence is CASEDGTGGYNEQFF. The CDR3 DNA is TGTGCTAGTGAGGACGGGACAGGGGGCTACAATGAGCAGTTCTTC.

The chain couples TRBV7-2 to TRBJ1-5; D is possibly TRBD1 (5 bases). The V gene lost 2 bases and the J gene lost 5 bases, with 13 bases spanning the gap. CDR1 SGHTA and CDR2 FQGNSA come from the germline V gene. The CDR3 extends over 15 amino acids. The CDR3 loop reads CASSLTGPKYQPQHF. The CDR3 DNA follows: TGTGCCAGCAGCTTAACGGGGCCCAAATATCAGCCCCAGCATTTT.

The rearrangement joins TRBV7-6 to TRBJ1-2, with 9 positions matching TRBD1. In germline, CDR1 is SGHVS, CDR2 FNYEAQ. The V and J ends lost 5 bases and 4 bases, in that order; junction bases with no gene match: 8. This CDR3 contains 15 residues. CDR3 sequence reads: CASSPGTGLGYGYTF. Written as DNA, the CDR3 is TGTGCCAGCAGCCCTGGGACAGGGTTGGGCTATGGCTACACCTTC.

V is TRBV19 and J is TRBJ1-1; the D is unclear. The CDR3 length is 16 residues. Germline V gene lookup returns CDR1 LNHDA and CDR2 SQIVND (reference sequence). The V end lost 9 bases, the J end lost 0 bases, and 20 bases lay between the germline ends. This chain's CDR3 is CASTHGVAFVNTEAFF. CDR3 in DNA: TGTGCCAGCACCCATGGAGTGGCCTTTGTGAACACTGAAGCTTTCTTT.

The V call is TRBV25-1, the J call TRBJ2-3; D remains ambiguous. The ends were cut back, 2 bases at V and 3 bases at J, with 3 bases in the middle. Per the germline V gene, CDR1 is MGHDK and CDR2 is SYGVNS. The CDR3 loop spans 12 amino acids. CDR3 amino acids: CASSERTDTQYF. CDR3 nucleotides: TGTGCCAGCAGTGAAAGGACAGATACGCAGTATTTT.

This clone was counted between two and nine times. CDR3 region: CASSQVWRGNTEAFF. The CDR3 nucleotides read TGCGCCAGCAGCCAAGTGTGGAGGGGAAACACTGAAGCTTTCTTT. The gene calls are TRBV4-3 and TRBJ1-1; D is perhaps TRBD1 (5 bases). CDR1 LGHNA and CDR2 YSLEER come from the germline V gene. The CDR3 loop spans 15 amino acids. The V end lost 1 base, the J end lost 2 bases, and 11 bases lay between the germline ends.

The chain is built from TRBV6-5 and TRBJ2-2, with 7 bases fitting TRBD1. This CDR3 is built from 15 residues. Germline V CDR1 and CDR2: MNHEY, SVGAGI. J lost 3 bases, V lost 4 bases, and 5 bases had no gene match. The CDR3 nucleotides read TGTGCCAGCAGTTTCCGACAGGGTTACACCGGGGAGCTGTTTTTT. It yields the protein CASSFRQGYTGELFF.

This clone occurred once. The J gene is TRBJ2-3, the V gene TRBV6-5, with TRBD2 matching 7 bases. Germline loops: CDR1 MNHEY, CDR2 SVGAGI. This CDR3 is built from 12 residues. V was clipped by 10 bases and J by 0 bases; unmatched bases: 1. CDR3: CATRGSTDTQYF. The CDR3, as DNA: TGTGCCACGCGGGGGAGCACAGATACGCAGTATTTT.